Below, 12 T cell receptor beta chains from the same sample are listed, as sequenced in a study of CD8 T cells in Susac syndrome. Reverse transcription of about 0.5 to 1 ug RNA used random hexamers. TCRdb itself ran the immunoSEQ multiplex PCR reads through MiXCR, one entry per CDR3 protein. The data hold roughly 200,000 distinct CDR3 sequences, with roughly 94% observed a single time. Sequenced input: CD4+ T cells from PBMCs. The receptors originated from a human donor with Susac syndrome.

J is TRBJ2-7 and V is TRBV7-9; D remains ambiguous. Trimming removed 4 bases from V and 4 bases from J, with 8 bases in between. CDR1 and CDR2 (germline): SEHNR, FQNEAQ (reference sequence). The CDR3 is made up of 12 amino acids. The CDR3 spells CASSYTGYEQYF. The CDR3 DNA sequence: TGTGCCAGCAGCTATACTGGTTACGAGCAGTACTTC.

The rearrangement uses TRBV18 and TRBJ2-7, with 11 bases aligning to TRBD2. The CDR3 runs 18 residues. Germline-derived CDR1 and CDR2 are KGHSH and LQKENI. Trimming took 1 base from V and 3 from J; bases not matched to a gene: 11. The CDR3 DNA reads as TGTGCCAGCTCACCACTCTCTAGCGGGAGGCCGGATTTCTACGAGCAGTACTTC. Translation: CASSPLSSGRPDFYEQYF. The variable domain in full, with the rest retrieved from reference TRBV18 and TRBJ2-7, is NAGVMQNPRHLVRRRGQEARLRCSPMKGHSHVYWYRQLPEEGLKFMVYLQKENIIDESGMPKERFSAEFPKEGPSILRIQQVVRGDSAAYFCASSPLSSGRPDFYEQYFGPGTRLTVT.

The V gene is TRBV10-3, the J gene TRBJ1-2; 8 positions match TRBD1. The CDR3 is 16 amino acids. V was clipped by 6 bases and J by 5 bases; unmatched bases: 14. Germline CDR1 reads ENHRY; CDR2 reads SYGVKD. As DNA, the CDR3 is TGTGCCATCAGAGCGGGGCAGGGGGCTGCTTCGTATGGCTACACCTTC. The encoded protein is CAIRAGQGAASYGYTF.

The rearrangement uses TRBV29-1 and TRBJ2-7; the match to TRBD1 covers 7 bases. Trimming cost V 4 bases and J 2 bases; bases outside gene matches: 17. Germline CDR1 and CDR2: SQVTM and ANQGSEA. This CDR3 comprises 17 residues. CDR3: CSVASPRDHTGAYEQYF. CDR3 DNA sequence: TGCAGCGTTGCGTCCCCTCGGGACCATACAGGGGCCTACGAGCAGTACTTC.

CDR3 coding DNA: TGTGCCAGCAGCCGCCCTACAGGTCCAGACTATGGCTACACCTTC. Translating gives CASSRPTGPDYGYTF. The J gene is TRBJ1-2, the V gene TRBV5-6; D is possibly TRBD1 (5 bases). Trimming stripped 4 bases from V and 3 bases from J, with 16 bases between. Germline V lookup: CDR1 SGHDT, CDR2 YYEEEE. The CDR3 has 15 amino acids.

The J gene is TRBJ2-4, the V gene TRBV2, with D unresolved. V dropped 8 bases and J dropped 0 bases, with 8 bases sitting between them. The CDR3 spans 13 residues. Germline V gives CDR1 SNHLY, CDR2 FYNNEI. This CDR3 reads CASRKAAKNIQYF. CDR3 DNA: TGTGCCAGCCGGAAGGCAGCCAAAAACATTCAGTACTTC. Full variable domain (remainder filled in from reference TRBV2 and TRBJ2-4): EPEVTQTPSHQVTQMGQEVILRCVPISNHLYFYWYRQILGQKVEFLVSFYNNEISEKSEIFDDQFSVERPDGSNFTLKIRSTKLEDSAMYFCASRKAAKNIQYFGAGTRLSVL.

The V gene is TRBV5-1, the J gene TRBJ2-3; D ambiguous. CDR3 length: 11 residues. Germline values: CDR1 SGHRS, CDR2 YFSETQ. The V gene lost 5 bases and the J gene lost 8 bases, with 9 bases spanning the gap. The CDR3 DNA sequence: TGCGCCAGCAGGGATAAATTTACGCAGTATTTT. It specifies CASRDKFTQYF. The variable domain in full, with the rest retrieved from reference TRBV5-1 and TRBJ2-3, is KAGVTQTPRYLIKTRGQQVTLSCSPISGHRSVSWYQQTPGQGLQFLFEYFSETQRNKGNFPGRFSGRQFSNSRSEMNVSTLELGDSALYLCASRDKFTQYFGPGTRLTVL.

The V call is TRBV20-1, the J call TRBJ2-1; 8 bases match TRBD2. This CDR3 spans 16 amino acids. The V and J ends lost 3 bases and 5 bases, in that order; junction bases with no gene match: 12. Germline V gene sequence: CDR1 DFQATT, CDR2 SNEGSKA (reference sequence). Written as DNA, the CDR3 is TGCAGTGCTAGGGAGCCAGCGGGGGAACTAGACAATGAGCAGTTCTTC. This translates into CSAREPAGELDNEQFF.

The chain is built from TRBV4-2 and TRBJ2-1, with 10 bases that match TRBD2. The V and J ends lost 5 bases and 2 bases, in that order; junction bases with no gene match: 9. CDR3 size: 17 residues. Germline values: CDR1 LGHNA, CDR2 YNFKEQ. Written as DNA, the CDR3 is TGTGCCAGCAGCTTGTCTAGCGGGAGAACCCCCTACAATGAGCAGTTCTTC. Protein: CASSLSSGRTPYNEQFF.

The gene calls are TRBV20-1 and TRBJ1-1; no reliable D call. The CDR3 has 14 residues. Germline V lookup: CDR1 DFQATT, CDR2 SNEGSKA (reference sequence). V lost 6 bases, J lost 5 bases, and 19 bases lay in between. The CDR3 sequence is CSARHPGVGTEAFF. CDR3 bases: TGCAGTGCCCGACACCCCGGGGTCGGTACTGAAGCTTTCTTT.

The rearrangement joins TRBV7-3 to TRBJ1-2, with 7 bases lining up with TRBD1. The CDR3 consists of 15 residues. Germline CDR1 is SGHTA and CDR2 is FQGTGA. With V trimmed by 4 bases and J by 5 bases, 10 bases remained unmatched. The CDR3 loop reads CASSSAGGKGYGYTF. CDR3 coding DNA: TGTGCCAGCAGCTCCGCAGGGGGAAAGGGATATGGCTACACCTTC. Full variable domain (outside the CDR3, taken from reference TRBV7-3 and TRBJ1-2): GAGVSQTPSNKVTEKGKYVELRCDPISGHTALYWYRQSLGQGPEFLIYFQGTGAADDSGLPNDRFFAVRPEGSVSTLKIQRTERGDSAVYLCASSSAGGKGYGYTFGSGTRLTVV.

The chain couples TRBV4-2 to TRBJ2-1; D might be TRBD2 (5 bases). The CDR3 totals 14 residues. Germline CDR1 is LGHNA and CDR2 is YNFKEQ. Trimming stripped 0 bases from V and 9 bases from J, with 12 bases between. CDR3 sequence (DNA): TGTGCCAGCAGCCAAGACTCCGTTGGAGGTGAGCAGTTCTTC. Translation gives CASSQDSVGGEQFF.